Presented here are 28 T cell receptor beta chains from one specimen sequenced in a study of control samples from healthy donors and cancer patients. Sequencing was performed with immunoSEQ multiplex PCR; in TCRdb, only in-frame clones are kept and a portion is missing. The sample includes thousands of clones, roughly 85% of them seen just once. The sequenced sample was PBMCs. The receptor set was obtained from a man aged 70-80 years with lung cancer.

The CDR3 sequence: CASSPRQGNTGELFF. The CDR3 DNA is TGTGCCAGCTCACCCCGACAGGGGAACACCGGGGAGCTGTTTTTT. V and J are TRBV18 and TRBJ2-2; 7 positions match TRBD1. Germline V lookup: CDR1 KGHSH, CDR2 LQKENI. V shed 3 bases and J 1 base; nucleotides not matched to a gene: 2. This CDR3 spans 15 amino acids.

This clone appeared a single time. J is TRBJ2-5 and V is TRBV7-9, with 9 bases lining up with TRBD2. The CDR3 contains 15 residues. Trimming removed 3 bases from V and 8 bases from J; junction bases left unmatched: 10. Germline CDR1 and CDR2: SEHNR and FQNEAQ (reference sequence). The DNA of the CDR3 is TGTGCCAGCAGCTTTGGTAGCGGGAGCCGGGGCACCCAGTACTTC. It is translated as CASSFGSGSRGTQYF.

This clone was counted only a few times. This chain uses TRBV2 with TRBJ2-5; 13 bases align to TRBD2. The CDR3 is made up of 16 amino acids. V dropped 5 bases and J dropped 3; count of bases not matched to a gene: 6. Germline V lookup: CDR1 SNHLY, CDR2 FYNNEI. The CDR3, as DNA: TGTGCCAGCAGTAAGGGGGGACTAGCGGGGAAAGAGACCCAGTACTTC. It codes for CASSKGGLAGKETQYF.

This clone was detected only once. CDR3 sequence reads: CASSQLAGGSYEQYF. Here the CDR3 DNA reads TGTGCCAGCAGCCAATTAGCGGGAGGGTCGTACGAGCAGTACTTC. This chain links TRBV14 with TRBJ2-7, with TRBD2 identical over 11 bases. V gave up 2 bases and J gave up 4 bases; unmatched junction bases: 4. The CDR3 extends over 15 amino acids. The germline V gene encodes CDR1 SGHDN and CDR2 FVKESK.

The chain links TRBV30 to TRBJ1-1; D gene uncertain. CDR1 is GTSNPN, CDR2 SVGIG, per germline (reference sequence). V was shortened by 0 bases and J by 1 base, with 12 bases between the two germline ends. The CDR3 length is 15 residues. DNA of the CDR3: TGTGCCTGGAGTGTATTCCTGCGGGAGAACACTGAAGCTTTCTTT. Translation gives CAWSVFLRENTEAFF.

The chain uses TRBV29-1 and TRBJ2-1; possible D gene TRBD2, 6 bases. Trimming left V 7 bases short and J 7 bases short, with 14 bases between. Germline CDR1 reads SQVTM; CDR2 reads ANQGSEA. The CDR3 covers 12 residues. Written as DNA, the CDR3 is TGCAGCGGCGATAGGGCGGGAAATGAGCAGTTCTTC. Encoded protein: CSGDRAGNEQFF.

The sample holds a few counts of this clone. The V and J genes are TRBV5-1 and TRBJ2-5; maybe TRBD1 (5 bases). The V gene lost 0 bases and the J gene lost 1 base, with 10 bases spanning the gap. Germline loops: CDR1 SGHRS, CDR2 YFSETQ. The CDR3 has 15 amino acids. CDR3 region: CASSLAGQTQETQYF. DNA for the CDR3: TGCGCCAGCAGCTTGGCCGGACAAACCCAAGAGACCCAGTACTTC.

The V and J genes are TRBV28 and TRBJ1-2; possible D gene TRBD1, 5 bases. V was clipped by 5 bases and J by 2 bases, with 12 bases between them. Per the germline V gene, CDR1 is MDHEN and CDR2 is SYDVKM. This CDR3 contains 14 residues. DNA for the CDR3: TGTGCCAGCAGTCTAACGGCAGGGAACTATGGCTACACCTTC. Protein sequence: CASSLTAGNYGYTF.

The chain employs TRBV6-5 and TRBJ1-1; D uncertain. The CDR3 is 14 amino acids. V was cut by 4 bases and J by 2 bases, with 11 bases left in between. Germline values: CDR1 MNHEY, CDR2 SVGAGI. The CDR3, as DNA: TGTGCCAGCAGTTTATTACAGACCAACACTGAAGCTTTCTTT. Translated: CASSLLQTNTEAFF.

The J gene is TRBJ2-1, the V gene TRBV9; no firm D call. Deletions cut 3 bases from V and 8 bases from J, with 9 bases between. CDR3 length equals 12 residues. The germline V gene has CDR1 SGDLS and CDR2 YYNGEE. The CDR3 protein is CASSAHGDEQFF. The CDR3, as DNA: TGTGCCAGCAGCGCCCACGGAGATGAGCAGTTCTTC.

In this sample, this clone turned up once. The genes are TRBV27 and TRBJ1-6; D call uncertain. Germline V lookup: CDR1 MNHEY, CDR2 SMNVEV (reference sequence). V lost 7 bases, J lost 7 bases, and 14 bases lay in between. There are 14 residues in the CDR3. The CDR3 nucleotides read TGTGCCAGCACCACCTTGTCTGGGAATTCACCCCTCCACTTT. Translation gives CASTTLSGNSPLHF.

The chain couples TRBV27 to TRBJ2-1; 16 bases map to TRBD2. The CDR3 is made up of 18 amino acids. Per germline, CDR1 MNHEY and CDR2 SMNVEV (reference sequence). V shed 2 bases and J 6 bases; nucleotides not matched to a gene: 7. CDR3 region: CASSLRGLAGGPINEQFF. DNA of the CDR3: TGTGCCAGCAGTTTAAGGGGACTAGCGGGAGGGCCGATCAATGAGCAGTTCTTC.

This chain links TRBV4-3 with TRBJ2-1; D tentatively reads TRBD1 or TRBD2 (5 bases each). V was pared by 6 bases and J by 3 bases, with 6 bases between. Per germline, CDR1 LGHNA and CDR2 YSLEER. The CDR3 totals 12 residues. The CDR3 loop is CASSGGYNEQFF. CDR3 sequence (DNA): TGCGCCAGCAGTGGGGGCTACAATGAGCAGTTCTTC.

V usage is TRBV5-1 and J usage is TRBJ2-1; D not resolved. Germline values: CDR1 SGHRS, CDR2 YFSETQ. The CDR3 is 18 amino acids. Trimming shortened V by 4 bases and J by 5 bases, and 25 bases separated the two germline ends. The DNA of the CDR3 is TGCGCCAGCAGCCCTGAAATGCTCCGGGCCCTGGGGAACAATGAGCAGTTCTTC. It encodes CASSPEMLRALGNNEQFF.

The CDR3 sequence is CASSQNMNTEAFF. The CDR3 coding sequence is TGTGCCAGCAGCCAAAATATGAACACTGAAGCTTTCTTT. The V call is TRBV7-2, the J call TRBJ1-1; D uncertain. With 5 bases removed from V and 0 bases from J, the gap between germline ends came to 7 bases. CDR3 size: 13 residues. Germline lookup yields CDR1 SGHTA and CDR2 FQGNSA.

The rearrangement joins TRBV28 to TRBJ2-3; TRBD2 aligns across 7 bases. The CDR3 contains 14 residues. CDR1 and CDR2 (germline): MDHEN, SYDVKM. V was clipped by 6 bases and J by 1 base; unmatched bases: 4. The DNA for the CDR3 is TGTGCCAGCAGGGGGGAGGGCCGCACAGATACGCAGTATTTT. Its protein is CASRGEGRTDTQYF.

The chain combines TRBV11-2 with TRBJ2-7; the match to TRBD2 covers 11 bases. Germline trimming cut 2 bases from V and 3 bases from J; bases unmatched to any gene: 6. The V gene's germline CDR1 is SGHAT and CDR2 FQNNGV. The CDR3 length is 16 residues. The CDR3 loop is CASSLPTSGMSYEQYF. DNA for the CDR3: TGTGCCAGCAGCTTACCGACTAGCGGGATGAGCTACGAGCAGTACTTC.

This clone has just one count. V is TRBV18 and J is TRBJ2-7; D is possibly TRBD1 (6 bases). The germline V gene encodes CDR1 KGHSH and CDR2 LQKENI. This CDR3 region has 15 residues. Trimming left V 3 bases short and J 1 base short, with 13 bases between. The CDR3 spells CASSPNRQDSYEQYF. The CDR3 DNA reads as TGTGCCAGCTCACCTAACCGACAGGATTCCTACGAGCAGTACTTC.

This chain connects TRBV28 to TRBJ2-4; D is ambiguous. CDR1 and CDR2 from the germline V gene are MDHEN and SYDVKM. Trimming cost V 2 bases and J 6 bases, with 5 bases left between them. This CDR3 is built from 12 residues. The CDR3 region is CASSLGGNIQYF. Here the CDR3 DNA reads TGTGCCAGCAGTTTAGGCGGAAACATTCAGTACTTC.

The J gene is TRBJ2-3, the V gene TRBV19, with 7 bases aligning to TRBD1. CDR1 LNHDA and CDR2 SQIVND come from the germline V gene (reference sequence). CDR3 length: 13 amino acids. Trimming cost V 3 bases and J 5 bases; bases outside gene matches: 2. The CDR3 bases are TGTGCCAGTAGTATCAACAGGGGAGATACGCAGTATTTT. It yields the protein CASSINRGDTQYF.

The chain couples TRBV24-1 to TRBJ1-5; D might be TRBD1 (5 bases). The V end was cut by 7 bases, the J end by 6 bases, with 9 bases between. The length of the CDR3 is 12 residues. Germline V lookup: CDR1 KGHDR, CDR2 SFDVKD. CDR3 sequence reads: CATRRGGQPQHF. CDR3 coding DNA: TGTGCCACCAGGCGGGGGGGTCAGCCCCAGCATTTT.

The rearrangement joins TRBV27 to TRBJ2-2; TRBD1 agrees at 7 bases. Germline CDR1 is MNHEY and CDR2 is SMNVEV (reference sequence). This CDR3 region has 13 residues. After removal of 5 bases from V and 7 bases from J, the junction contained 4 bases not matched to a gene. CDR3 sequence: CASSEQGNGELFF. The DNA of the CDR3 is TGTGCCAGCAGTGAACAGGGGAACGGGGAGCTGTTTTTT.

The J gene is TRBJ2-5, the V gene TRBV5-6; TRBD1 might be the D (6 bases). There are 14 residues in the CDR3. The V gene's germline CDR1 is SGHDT and CDR2 YYEEEE. V lost 4 bases and J 0 bases, leaving 10 bases between the germline ends. In DNA form, the CDR3 reads TGTGCCAGCAGCAAGAGGGGGTACCAAGAGACCCAGTACTTC. The encoded protein is CASSKRGYQETQYF.

The chain uses TRBV21-1 and TRBJ2-7; the table's TRBD2 call for D was not verified on the DNA. TRBV21-1 is recorded as a pseudogene. The CDR3 has 16 amino acids. The CDR3 is CASSKGGPSGNYEQYF. CDR3 sequence (DNA): TGTGCCAGCTCCAAAGGGGGGCCTAGCGGGAACTACGAGCAGTACTTC.

The chain couples TRBV10-1 to TRBJ2-7, with D maybe TRBD2 (5 bases). This CDR3 spans 14 amino acids. The V end was cut by 5 bases, the J end by 6 bases, with 17 bases between. Germline V CDR1 and CDR2: WNHNN, SYGVQD (reference sequence). CDR3 protein: CASSRHDGGCEQYF. DNA of the CDR3: TGCGCCAGCAGTCGCCACGACGGCGGGTGCGAGCAGTACTTC.

J is TRBJ2-3 and V is TRBV30; TRBD1 matches at 10 bases. The germline CDR1 and CDR2 sequences are GTSNPN and SVGIG (reference sequence). J was trimmed by 6 bases and V by 4 bases; bases with no gene match: 10. The CDR3 has 15 amino acids. CDR3 region: CAWTPGQGFSDTQYF. The DNA of the CDR3 is TGTGCCTGGACCCCGGGACAGGGGTTTTCGGATACGCAGTATTTT.

The chain couples TRBV7-9 to TRBJ2-2; possibly TRBD1 for D (6 bases). Trimming took 8 bases from V and 6 from J, leaving 13 bases between them. The CDR3 sequence is 13 residues long. In germline, CDR1 is SEHNR, CDR2 FQNEAQ (reference sequence). The CDR3 nucleotides are TGTGCCAGCCTCCCGACAGGACCCGGGGAGCTGTTTTTT. This codes for CASLPTGPGELFF.

Only a few counts were recorded for this clone. V and J are TRBV10-2 and TRBJ1-5; the D gene is possibly TRBD1 (5 bases). V lost 6 bases and J 3 bases, leaving 15 bases between the germline ends. The germline CDR1 and CDR2 sequences are WSHSY and SAAADI. The CDR3 is made up of 15 amino acids. Here the CDR3 reads CASSEGRGINQPQHF. CDR3 sequence (DNA): TGCGCCAGCAGCGAAGGGAGGGGAATCAATCAGCCCCAGCATTTT.